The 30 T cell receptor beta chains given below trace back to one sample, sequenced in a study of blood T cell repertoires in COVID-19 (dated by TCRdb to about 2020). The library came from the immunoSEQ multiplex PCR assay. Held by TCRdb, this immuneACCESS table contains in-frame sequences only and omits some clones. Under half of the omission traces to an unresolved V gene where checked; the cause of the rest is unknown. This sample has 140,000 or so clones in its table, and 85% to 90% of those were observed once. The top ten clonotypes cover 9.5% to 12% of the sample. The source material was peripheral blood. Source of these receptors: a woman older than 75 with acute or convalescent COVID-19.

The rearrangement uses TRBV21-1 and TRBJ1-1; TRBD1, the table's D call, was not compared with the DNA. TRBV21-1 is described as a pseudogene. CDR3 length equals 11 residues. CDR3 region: CVISGVTEAFF. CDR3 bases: TGTGTAATCTCAGGCGTCACTGAAGCTTTCTTT.

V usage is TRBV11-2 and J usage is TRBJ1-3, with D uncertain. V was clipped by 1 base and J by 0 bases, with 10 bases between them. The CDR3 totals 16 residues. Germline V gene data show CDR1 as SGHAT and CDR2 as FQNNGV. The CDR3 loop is CASSLAARASGNTIYF. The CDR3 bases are TGTGCCAGCAGCTTAGCGGCGAGGGCCTCTGGAAACACCATATATTTT.

The CDR3 here is CAISESMGVQGYTF. The CDR3 DNA is TGTGCCATCAGTGAGTCGATGGGCGTTCAAGGCTACACCTTC. The genes are TRBV10-3 and TRBJ1-2; D is ambiguous. V lost 0 bases to trimming and J lost 8 bases, with 13 bases between them. This CDR3 spans 14 amino acids. Germline V lookup: CDR1 ENHRY, CDR2 SYGVKD.

The CDR3 here is CASSLASGAYEQYF. The CDR3 coding sequence is TGTGCCAGCAGCTTAGCCTCAGGGGCCTACGAGCAGTACTTC. This sequence joins TRBV5-6 and TRBJ2-7; tentatively, D is TRBD1 (6 bases). V was cut by 2 bases and J by 2 bases, with 11 bases left in between. This CDR3 is 14 amino acids long. Germline V gene data show CDR1 as SGHDT and CDR2 as YYEEEE.

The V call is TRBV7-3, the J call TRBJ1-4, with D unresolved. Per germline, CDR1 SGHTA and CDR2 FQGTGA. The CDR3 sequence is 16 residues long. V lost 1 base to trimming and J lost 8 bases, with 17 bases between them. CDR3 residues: CASSLNGRGFGEKLFF. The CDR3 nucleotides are TGTGCCAGCAGCTTAAACGGAAGAGGGTTTGGGGAAAAACTGTTTTTT.

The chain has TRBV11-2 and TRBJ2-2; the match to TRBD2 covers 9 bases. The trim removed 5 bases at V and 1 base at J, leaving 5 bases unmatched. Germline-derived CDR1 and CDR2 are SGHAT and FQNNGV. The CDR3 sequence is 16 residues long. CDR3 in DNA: TGTGCCAGCAGCCTCAGTAGCGGGGGGAACACCGGGGAGCTGTTTTTT. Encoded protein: CASSLSSGGNTGELFF.

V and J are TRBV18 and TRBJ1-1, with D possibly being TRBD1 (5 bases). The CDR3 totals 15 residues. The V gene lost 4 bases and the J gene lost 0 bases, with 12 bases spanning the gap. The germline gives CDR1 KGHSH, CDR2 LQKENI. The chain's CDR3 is CASSLLGGMNTEAFF. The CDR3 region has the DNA TGTGCCAGCTCACTACTCGGGGGTATGAACACTGAAGCTTTCTTT. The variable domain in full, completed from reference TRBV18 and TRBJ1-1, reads NAGVMQNPRHLVRRRGQEARLRCSPMKGHSHVYWYRQLPEEGLKFMVYLQKENIIDESGMPKERFSAEFPKEGPSILRIQQVVRGDSAAYFCASSLLGGMNTEAFFGQGTRLTVV.

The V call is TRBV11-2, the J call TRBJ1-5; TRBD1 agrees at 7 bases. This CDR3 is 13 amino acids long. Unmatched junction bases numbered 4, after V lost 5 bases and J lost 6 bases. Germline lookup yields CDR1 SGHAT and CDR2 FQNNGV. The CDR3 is CASSAEGAQPQHF. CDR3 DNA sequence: TGTGCCAGCAGCGCTGAGGGGGCTCAGCCCCAGCATTTT.

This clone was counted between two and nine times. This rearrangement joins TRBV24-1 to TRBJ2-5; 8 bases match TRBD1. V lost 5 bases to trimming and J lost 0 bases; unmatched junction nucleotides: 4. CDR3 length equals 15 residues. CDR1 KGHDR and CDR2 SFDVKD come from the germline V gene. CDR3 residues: CATSAGQDHQETQYF. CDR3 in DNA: TGTGCCACCAGTGCGGGACAGGACCACCAAGAGACCCAGTACTTC.

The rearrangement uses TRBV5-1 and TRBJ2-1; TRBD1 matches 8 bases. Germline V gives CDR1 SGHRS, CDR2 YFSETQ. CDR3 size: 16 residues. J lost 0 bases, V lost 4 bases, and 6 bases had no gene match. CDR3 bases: TGCGCCAGCAGCCACGGACAGGGAAGCTCCTACAATGAGCAGTTCTTC. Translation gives CASSHGQGSSYNEQFF.

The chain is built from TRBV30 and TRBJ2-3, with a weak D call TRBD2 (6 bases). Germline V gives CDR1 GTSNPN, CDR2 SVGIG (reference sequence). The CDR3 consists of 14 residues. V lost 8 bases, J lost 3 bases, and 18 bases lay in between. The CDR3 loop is CASRGDPETDTQYF. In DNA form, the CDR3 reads TGTGCCAGCCGCGGGGACCCCGAGACAGATACGCAGTATTTT.

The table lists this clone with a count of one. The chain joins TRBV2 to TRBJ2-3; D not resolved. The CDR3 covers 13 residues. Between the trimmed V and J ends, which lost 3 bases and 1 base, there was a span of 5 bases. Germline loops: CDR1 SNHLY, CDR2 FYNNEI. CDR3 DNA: TGTGCCAGCAGTGATGAGGGCACAGATACGCAGTATTTT. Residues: CASSDEGTDTQYF. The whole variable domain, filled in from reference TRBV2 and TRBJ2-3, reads EPEVTQTPSHQVTQMGQEVILRCVPISNHLYFYWYRQILGQKVEFLVSFYNNEISEKSEIFDDQFSVERPDGSNFTLKIRSTKLEDSAMYFCASSDEGTDTQYFGPGTRLTVL.

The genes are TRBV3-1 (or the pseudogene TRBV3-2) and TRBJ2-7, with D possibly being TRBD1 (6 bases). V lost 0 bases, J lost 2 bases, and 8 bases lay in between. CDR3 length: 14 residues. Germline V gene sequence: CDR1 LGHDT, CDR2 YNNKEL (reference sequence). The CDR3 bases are TGTGCCAGCAGCCAAGATGACAGGACCTACGAGCAGTACTTC. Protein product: CASSQDDRTYEQYF.

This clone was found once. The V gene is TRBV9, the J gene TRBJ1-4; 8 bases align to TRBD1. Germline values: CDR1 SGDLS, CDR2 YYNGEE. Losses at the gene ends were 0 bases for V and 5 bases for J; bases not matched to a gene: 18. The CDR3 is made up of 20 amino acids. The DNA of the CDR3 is TGTGCCAGCAGCGTAGGCCCGGGGACAGGACATTTGAGACCAAATGAAAAACTGTTTTTT. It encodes CASSVGPGTGHLRPNEKLFF.

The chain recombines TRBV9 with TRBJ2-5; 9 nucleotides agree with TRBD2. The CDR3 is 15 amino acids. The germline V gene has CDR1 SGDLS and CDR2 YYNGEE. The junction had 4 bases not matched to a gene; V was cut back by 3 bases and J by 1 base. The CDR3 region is CASSAGLASQETQYF. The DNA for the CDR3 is TGTGCCAGCAGCGCCGGACTAGCGAGCCAAGAGACCCAGTACTTC.

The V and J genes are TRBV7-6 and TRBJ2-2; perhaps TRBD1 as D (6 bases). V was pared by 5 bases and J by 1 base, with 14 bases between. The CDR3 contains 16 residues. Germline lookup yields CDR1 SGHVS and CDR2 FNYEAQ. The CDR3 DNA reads TGTGCCAGCAGCACTATTCCACAGGGGAACACCGGGGAGCTGTTTTTT. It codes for CASSTIPQGNTGELFF.

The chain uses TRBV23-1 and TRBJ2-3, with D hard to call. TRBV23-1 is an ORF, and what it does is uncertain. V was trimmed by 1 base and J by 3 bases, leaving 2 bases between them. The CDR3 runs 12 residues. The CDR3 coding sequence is TGCGCCAGCAGTCAATTAACAGATACGCAGTATTTT. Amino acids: CASSQLTDTQYF.

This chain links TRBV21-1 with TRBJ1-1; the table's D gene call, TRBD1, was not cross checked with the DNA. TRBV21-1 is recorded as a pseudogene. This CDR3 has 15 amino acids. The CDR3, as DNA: TGTGCCAGCAGGGTTAGGGGGCGAGGAAACACTGAAGCTTTCTTT. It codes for CASRVRGRGNTEAFF.

DNA for the CDR3: TGTGCCAGCAGCCGCTCACGGGATTTGTACTACACCTTC. Translating gives CASSRSRDLYYTF. V is TRBV5-6 and J is TRBJ1-2, with no clear D. Germline CDR1 reads SGHDT; CDR2 reads YYEEEE. The V end lost 4 bases, the J end lost 10 bases, and 17 bases lay between the germline ends. There are 13 residues in the CDR3.

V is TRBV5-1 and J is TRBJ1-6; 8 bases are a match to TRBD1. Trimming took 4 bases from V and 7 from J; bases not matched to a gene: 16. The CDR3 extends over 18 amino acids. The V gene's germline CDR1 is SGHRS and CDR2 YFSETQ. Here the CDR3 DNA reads TGCGCCAGCAGCGACGGGCAGGGGGCCTCCTCTTGGAATTCACCCCTCCACTTT. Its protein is CASSDGQGASSWNSPLHF.

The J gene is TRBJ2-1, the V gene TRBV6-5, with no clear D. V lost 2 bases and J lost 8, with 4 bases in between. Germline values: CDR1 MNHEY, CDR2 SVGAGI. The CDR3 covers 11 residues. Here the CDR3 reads CASSYVDEQFF. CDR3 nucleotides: TGTGCCAGCAGTTACGTAGATGAGCAGTTCTTC.

CDR3 region: CASSLLAAPDTQYF. The CDR3 DNA is TGTGCCAGCAGCTTACTAGCGGCCCCAGATACGCAGTATTTT. This rearrangement joins TRBV7-3 to TRBJ2-3; 7 bases are a match to TRBD2. Germline V gene data show CDR1 as SGHTA and CDR2 as FQGTGA. The ends lost 2 bases at V and 4 bases at J; junction bases unmatched: 3. The CDR3 totals 14 residues.

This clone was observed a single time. CDR3 in DNA: TGTGCCAGCAGGGATACAGGGGGCAGGCAGCCCCAGCATTTT. Its protein is CASRDTGGRQPQHF. The chain combines TRBV6-5 with TRBJ1-5, with TRBD1 matching 9 bases. CDR1 and CDR2 (germline): MNHEY, SVGAGI. The CDR3 has 14 residues. V trimming: 6 bases; J trimming: 7 bases; junction bases outside the gene matches: 7.

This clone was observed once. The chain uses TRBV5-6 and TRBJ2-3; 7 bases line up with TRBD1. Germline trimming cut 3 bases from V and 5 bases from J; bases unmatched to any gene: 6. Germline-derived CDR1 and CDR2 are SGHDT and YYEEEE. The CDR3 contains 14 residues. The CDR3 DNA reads TGTGCCAGCAGCTACAGGGGTGGGGAAGATACGCAGTATTTT. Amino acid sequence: CASSYRGGEDTQYF.

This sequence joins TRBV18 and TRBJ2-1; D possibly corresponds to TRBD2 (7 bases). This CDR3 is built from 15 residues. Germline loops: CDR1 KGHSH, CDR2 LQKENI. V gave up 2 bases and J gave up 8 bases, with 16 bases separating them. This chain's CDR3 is CASSPVGGQFDEQFF. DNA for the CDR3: TGTGCCAGCTCACCAGTGGGGGGGCAATTCGATGAGCAGTTCTTC.

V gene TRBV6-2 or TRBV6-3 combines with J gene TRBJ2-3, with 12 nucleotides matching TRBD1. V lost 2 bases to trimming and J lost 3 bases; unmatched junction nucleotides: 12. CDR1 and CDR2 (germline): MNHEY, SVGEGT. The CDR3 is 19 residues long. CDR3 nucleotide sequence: TGTGCCAGCAGTTACGTCCCGGGACAGGGGGCGATGAGAACAGATACGCAGTATTTT. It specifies CASSYVPGQGAMRTDTQYF.

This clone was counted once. The CDR3, as DNA: TGTGCCAGCAGCTTAGATGGGGGGATCTTGGGGACTGAAGCTTTCTTT. It specifies CASSLDGGILGTEAFF. The rearrangement joins TRBV7-8 to TRBJ1-1; D might be TRBD1 (5 bases). The V gene lost 1 base and the J gene lost 5 bases, with 17 bases spanning the gap. Germline CDR1 is SGHVS and CDR2 is FQNEAQ. CDR3 length: 16 amino acids.

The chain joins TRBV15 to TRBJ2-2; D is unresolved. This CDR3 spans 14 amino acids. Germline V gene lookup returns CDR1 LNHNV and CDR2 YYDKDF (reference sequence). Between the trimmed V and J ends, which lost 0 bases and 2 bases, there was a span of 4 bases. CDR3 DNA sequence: TGTGCCACCAGCAGAGACTCCAACACCGGGGAGCTGTTTTTT. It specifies CATSRDSNTGELFF.

The CDR3 sequence is CASSVVGRGKGETQYF. DNA for the CDR3: TGTGCCAGCAGCGTAGTAGGCCGGGGGAAGGGGGAGACCCAGTACTTC. V and J are TRBV9 and TRBJ2-5; D may be TRBD2 (6 bases). V lost 0 bases, J lost 5 bases, and 17 bases lay in between. The germline V gene encodes CDR1 SGDLS and CDR2 YYNGEE. The CDR3 runs 16 residues.

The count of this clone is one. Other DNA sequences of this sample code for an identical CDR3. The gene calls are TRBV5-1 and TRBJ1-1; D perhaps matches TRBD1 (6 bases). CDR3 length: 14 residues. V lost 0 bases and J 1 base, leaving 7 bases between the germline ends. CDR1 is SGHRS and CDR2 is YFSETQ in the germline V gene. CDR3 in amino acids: CASSLEGGNTEAFF. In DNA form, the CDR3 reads TGCGCCAGCAGCTTGGAAGGGGGGAACACTGAAGCTTTCTTT.